The present T cell receptor (beta chain) was sequenced within a study of Graves' ophthalmopathy and Graves' hyperthyroidism. Background on the study: Peripheral blood was obtained at first diagnosis, ahead of any treatment.

The TCR beta CDR3 regions underwent amplification from RNA transcripts. Investigators did first-round RT-PCR with HTBI primers, then second-round multiplex PCR. MiXCR, applied by TCRdb to the multiplex PCR reads, yields one record per CDR3 protein. The sample records some 750,000 distinct CDR3 sequences, approximately 40% being singletons. Excluded: other autoimmune disease, uncontrolled infection, pregnancy or lactation. The ends were cut back, 2 bases at V and 3 bases at J, with 10 bases in the middle. Germline V gives CDR1 SQVTM, CDR2 ANQGSEA. There are 13 residues in the CDR3. Sequenced material: peripheral blood. This receptor was obtained from an adult man with Graves' ophthalmopathy. The J gene is TRBJ1-2, the V gene TRBV29-1, with D uncertain. This chain's CDR3 is CSVETPEYYGYTF. CDR3 DNA: TGCAGCGTTGAAACTCCCGAATACTATGGCTACACCTTC.